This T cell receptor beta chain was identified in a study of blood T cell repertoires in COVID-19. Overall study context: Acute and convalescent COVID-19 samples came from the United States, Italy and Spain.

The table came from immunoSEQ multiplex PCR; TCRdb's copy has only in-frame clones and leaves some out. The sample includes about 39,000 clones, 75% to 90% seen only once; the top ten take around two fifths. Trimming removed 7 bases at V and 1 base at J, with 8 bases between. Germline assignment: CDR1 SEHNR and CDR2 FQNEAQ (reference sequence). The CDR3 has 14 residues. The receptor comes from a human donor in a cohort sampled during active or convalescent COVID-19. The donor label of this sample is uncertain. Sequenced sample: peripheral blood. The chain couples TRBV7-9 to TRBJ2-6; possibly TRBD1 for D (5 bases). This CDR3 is CASNAGSGANVLTF. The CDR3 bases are TGTGCCAGCAACGCAGGGTCTGGGGCCAACGTCCTGACTTTC.